The present entry profiles one T cell receptor beta chain with its context. The antigen is unknown. This entry comes from a study of post-analysis software for immune sequencing data. Study conclusions and caveats: Elevated frequency relative to controls characterized several TRBV segments in patients, TRBV5-6, TRBV5-1 and TRBV20-1 among them.

Germline CDR1 is SGHRS and CDR2 is YFSETQ. This CDR3 comprises 16 residues. V trimming: 3 bases; J trimming: 1 base; junction bases outside the gene matches: 8. Every TCR beta cDNA library bore unique molecular identifiers. TCRdb reanalysed the PCR reads using MiXCR and keeps one entry per CDR3 protein. The repertoire holds 350,000 to 450,000 distinct CDR3 sequences, with 30% to 45% as singletons. V is TRBV5-1 and J is TRBJ2-5, with 8 bases aligning to TRBD1. The receptor comes from a girl between 10 and 17 years old with multiple sclerosis. Sequencing input: blood. The CDR3 DNA is TGCGCCAGCAGCTCCCCGACAGGGGTCCTCCAAGAGACCCAGTACTTC. Its protein product is CASSSPTGVLQETQYF.